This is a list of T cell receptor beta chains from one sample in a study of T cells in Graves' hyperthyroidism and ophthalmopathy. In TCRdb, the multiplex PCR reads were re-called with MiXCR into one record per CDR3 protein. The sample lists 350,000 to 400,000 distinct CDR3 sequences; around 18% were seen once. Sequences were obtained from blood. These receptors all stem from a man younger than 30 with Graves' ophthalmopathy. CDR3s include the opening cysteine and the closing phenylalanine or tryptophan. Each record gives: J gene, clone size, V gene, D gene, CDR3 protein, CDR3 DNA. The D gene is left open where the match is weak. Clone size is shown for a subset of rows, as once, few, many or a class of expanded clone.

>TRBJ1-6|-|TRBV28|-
CASKLPAAISSYNSPLHF
TGTGCCAGCAAACTCCCGGCGGCGATTAGCTCCTATAATTCACCCCTCCACTTT
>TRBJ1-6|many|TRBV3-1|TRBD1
CASSQGPTGEYSPLHF
TGTGCCAGCAGCCAAGGGCCGACAGGGGAGTATTCACCCCTCCACTTT
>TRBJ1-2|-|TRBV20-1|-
CSARDHWGGGYTF
TGCAGTGCTAGAGATCATTGGGGAGGAGGCTACACCTTC
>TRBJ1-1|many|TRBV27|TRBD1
CASSQVDRGNTEAFF
TGTGCCAGCAGTCAAGTCGACAGGGGGAACACTGAAGCTTTCTTT
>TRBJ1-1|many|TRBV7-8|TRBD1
CASSRWGQAAFF
TGTGCCAGCAGCCGCTGGGGACAGGCCGCTTTCTTT
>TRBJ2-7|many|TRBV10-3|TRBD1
CAISAGTEPYEQYF
TGTGCCATCAGCGCCGGGACAGAGCCCTACGAGCAGTACTTC
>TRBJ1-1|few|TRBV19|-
CASSSTWDTEAFF
TGTGCCAGTAGTAGCACTTGGGACACTGAAGCTTTCTTT
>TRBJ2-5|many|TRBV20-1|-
CSAIGRVQETQYF
TGCAGTGCTATAGGCAGGGTCCAAGAGACCCAGTACTTC
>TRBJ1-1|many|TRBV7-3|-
CASSASPNTEAFF
TGTGCCAGCAGCGCTTCCCCGAACACTGAAGCTTTCTTT
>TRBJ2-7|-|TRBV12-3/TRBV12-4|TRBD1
CASSPPQGVEQYF
TGTGCCAGCAGTCCACCACAGGGGGTCGAGCAGTACTTC
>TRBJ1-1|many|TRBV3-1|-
CASSQTQGTAMNTEAFF
TGTGCCAGCAGCCAAACACAGGGAACTGCTATGAACACTGAAGCTTTCTTT
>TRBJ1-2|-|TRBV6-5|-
CASSYGRGNYGYTF
TGTGCCAGCAGTTACGGGCGGGGGAACTATGGCTACACCTTC
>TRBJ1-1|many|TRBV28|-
CASTDHPGQANTEAFF
TGTGCCAGCACCGACCACCCGGGACAAGCGAACACTGAAGCTTTCTTT
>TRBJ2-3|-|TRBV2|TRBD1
CASSAHRDRGTQYF
TGTGCCAGCAGCGCCCACCGGGACAGGGGGACGCAGTATTTT
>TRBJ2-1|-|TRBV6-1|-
CASSPPGTYNEQFF
TGTGCCAGCTCCCCCCCAGGCACCTACAATGAGCAGTTCTTC
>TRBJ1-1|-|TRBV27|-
CASSFEGVNTEALF
TGTGCCAGCAGTTTCGAGGGGGTGAACACTGAAGCTCTCTTT
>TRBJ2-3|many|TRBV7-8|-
CASSRGRTDTQYF
TGTGCCAGCAGCCGGGGGCGCACAGATACGCAGTATTTT
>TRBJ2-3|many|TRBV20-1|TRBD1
CSAFPGQSLTDTQYF
TGCAGTGCTTTTCCGGGACAGAGTCTCACAGATACGCAGTATTTT
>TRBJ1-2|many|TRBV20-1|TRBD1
CSARPAGGSYGYTF
TGCAGTGCTAGACCGGCAGGGGGAAGCTATGGCTACACCTTC
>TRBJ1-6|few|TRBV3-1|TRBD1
CASSPTGVRADNSPLHF
TGTGCCAGCAGCCCCACAGGGGTTCGGGCGGATAATTCACCCCTCCACTTT
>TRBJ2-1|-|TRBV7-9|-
CASSFWNNEQFF
TGTGCCAGCAGCTTTTGGAATAATGAGCAGTTCTTC
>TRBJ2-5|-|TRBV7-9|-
CASSYDEETQYF
TGTGCCAGCAGCTACGACGAAGAGACCCAGTACTTC
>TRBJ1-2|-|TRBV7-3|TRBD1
CASSYTGTGNYGYTF
TGTGCCAGCAGCTATACCGGGACAGGGAACTATGGCTACACCTTC
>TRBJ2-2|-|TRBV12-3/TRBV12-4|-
CASRVQGQSGELLF
TGTGCCAGCAGGGTACAGGGTCAAAGCGGGGAGCTGCTTTTT
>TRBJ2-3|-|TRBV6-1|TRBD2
CASSSHSGEGSDTQYF
TGTGCCAGCAGTTCCCATAGCGGGGAAGGATCAGATACGCAGTATTTT
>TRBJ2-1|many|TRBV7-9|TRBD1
CASSATGIYYNEQFF
TGTGCCAGCAGCGCGACAGGGATTTACTACAATGAGCAGTTCTTC
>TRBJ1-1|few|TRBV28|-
CASSFGFRQTPNTEAFF
TGTGCCAGCAGTTTCGGGTTCCGACAGACACCGAACACTGAAGCTTTCTTT
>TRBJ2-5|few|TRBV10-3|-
CAISESRAPGFQETQYF
TGTGCCATCAGTGAGTCCCGTGCACCGGGTTTCCAAGAGACCCAGTACTTC
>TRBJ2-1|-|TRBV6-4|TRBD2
CASSVGTSGGFGNEQFF
TGTGCCAGCAGTGTCGGGACTAGCGGGGGTTTCGGGAATGAGCAGTTCTTC
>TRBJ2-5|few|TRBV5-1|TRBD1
CASSLVTGGQETQYF
TGCGCCAGCAGCTTGGTGACAGGGGGCCAAGAGACCCAGTACTTC
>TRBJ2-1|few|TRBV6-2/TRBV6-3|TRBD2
CASRPGTSSYNEQFF
TGTGCCAGCAGGCCCGGGACTAGCTCCTACAATGAGCAGTTCTTC